These 20 T cell receptor beta chains came from one sample sequenced in a study of tissue T cells after allogeneic stem cell transplantation. Sequencing used immunoSEQ multiplex PCR; TCRdb keeps in-frame clones, though not all of them. This table has some 6,800 clones, around three fifths appearing once. This material consisted of duodenum tissue, taken at autopsy. The receptors were gathered from a female donor at least 60 years old with lung cancer.

The V call is TRBV6-5, the J call TRBJ1-3; D ambiguous. Germline CDR1 MNHEY, CDR2 SVGAGI. This CDR3 contains 15 residues. Trimming took 3 bases from V and 0 from J, leaving 9 bases between them. The CDR3 coding sequence is TGTGCCAGCAGTTATCGGAGGGACTCTGGAAACACCATATATTTT. Its protein product is CASSYRRDSGNTIYF.

The CDR3 nucleotides are TGCAGCGGGGGACAGGGGAACGAGCAGTACTTC. Its translation is CSGGQGNEQYF. The V and J genes are TRBV29-1 and TRBJ2-7, with TRBD1 matching 10 bases. This CDR3 is 11 amino acids long. V shed 7 bases, J shed 5 bases, and the junction held 2 bases outside the gene matches. The germline gives CDR1 SQVTM, CDR2 ANQGSEA.

The chain has TRBV2 and TRBJ2-5; D is undetermined. CDR1 and CDR2 (germline): SNHLY, FYNNEI. Trimming cost V 3 bases and J 6 bases, with 5 bases left between them. The CDR3 covers 11 residues. The CDR3 here is CASSDEKTQYF. CDR3 in DNA: TGTGCCAGCAGTGATGAGAAGACCCAGTACTTC.

This chain connects TRBV6-5 to TRBJ1-5; D not certain. CDR1 MNHEY and CDR2 SVGAGI come from the germline V gene. This CDR3 has 13 residues. The V end was cut by 4 bases, the J end by 4 bases, with 8 bases between. Written as DNA, the CDR3 is TGTGCCAGCAGTTCCCTCGCGAATCAGCCCCAGCATTTT. This encodes CASSSLANQPQHF.

This chain links TRBV7-6 with TRBJ2-3; 14 bases map to TRBD2. Germline V gives CDR1 SGHVS, CDR2 FNYEAQ. J lost 0 bases, V lost 5 bases, and 7 bases had no gene match. The CDR3 totals 18 residues. The CDR3 region has the DNA TGTGCCAGCAGCCGCTTCGGGACTAGCGGGGGCAGCACAGATACGCAGTATTTT. Encoded protein: CASSRFGTSGGSTDTQYF.

This chain connects TRBV10-1 to TRBJ1-6, with TRBD1 identical over 7 bases. Germline V gene lookup returns CDR1 WNHNN and CDR2 SYGVQD (reference sequence). The CDR3 is made up of 13 amino acids. V dropped 3 bases and J dropped 10; count of bases not matched to a gene: 3. In nucleotides, the CDR3 is TGCGCCAGCAGTGAATACAGGGGCTCACCCCTCCACTTT. Translated: CASSEYRGSPLHF.

V gene TRBV10-3 combines with J gene TRBJ2-3; D not resolved. Trimming took 8 bases from V and 2 from J, leaving 14 bases between them. The CDR3 is 14 residues long. Looked up from germline, CDR1 is ENHRY and CDR2 is SYGVKD. The CDR3 here is CAIGSDGYTDTQYF. The CDR3 DNA follows: TGTGCCATCGGGTCGGACGGATACACAGATACGCAGTATTTT.

The V and J genes are TRBV11-3 and TRBJ2-4; 7 bases align to TRBD2. This CDR3 spans 15 amino acids. Germline assignment: CDR1 SGHNT and CDR2 YENEEA. The V and J ends lost 3 bases and 8 bases, in that order; junction bases with no gene match: 10. The DNA of the CDR3 is TGTGCCAGCAGCTTGAGGCGGACTAGAAATGACATTCAGTACTTC. It is translated as CASSLRRTRNDIQYF.

This clone was recorded a few times. Other nucleotide sequences from this sample produce the same CDR3. The J gene is TRBJ1-1, the V gene TRBV30; D gene ambiguous. Germline assignment: CDR1 GTSNPN and CDR2 SVGIG (reference sequence). CDR3 length: 9 residues. The V end was cut by 2 bases, the J end by 8 bases, with 3 bases between. As DNA, the CDR3 is TGTGCCTGGAGTCGGGAAGCTTTCTTT. Its translation: CAWSREAFF.

V is TRBV18 and J is TRBJ2-5, with D possibly being TRBD2 (5 bases). The V and J ends lost 0 bases and 0 bases respectively, with 8 bases between them. CDR3 length: 15 amino acids. Germline V CDR1 and CDR2: KGHSH, LQKENI. CDR3 bases: TGTGCCAGCTCACCACCTGGCGGGCACCAAGAGACCCAGTACTTC. Translating gives CASSPPGGHQETQYF.

Here the CDR3 reads CASSASSQGSKSETQYF. CDR3 coding DNA: TGTGCCAGTAGTGCGAGTTCTCAGGGTTCGAAAAGCGAGACCCAGTACTTC. The chain employs TRBV19 and TRBJ2-5; possible D gene TRBD1, 5 bases. Germline CDR1 LNHDA, CDR2 SQIVND (reference sequence). With 5 bases removed from V and 5 bases from J, the gap between germline ends came to 24 bases. The CDR3 is 17 residues long.

This sequence joins TRBV19 and TRBJ2-1; 9 nucleotides line up with TRBD1. Germline V gives CDR1 LNHDA, CDR2 SQIVND (reference sequence). The V segment lost 5 bases and the J segment 4 bases; nucleotides outside the gene matches: 6. The CDR3 runs to 15 residues. Here the CDR3 DNA reads TGTGCCAGTAGTGCTCCCGGGACAGGGTACAATGAGCAGTTCTTC. It specifies CASSAPGTGYNEQFF.

This chain uses TRBV29-1 with TRBJ1-1; no reliable D call. V was shortened by 5 bases and J by 6 bases, with 10 bases between the two germline ends. This CDR3 has 11 amino acids. Germline V gives CDR1 SQVTM, CDR2 ANQGSEA. In DNA form, the CDR3 reads TGCAGCGTTCTCCCCTGGCCTGAAGCTTTCTTT. Translation: CSVLPWPEAFF.

The V gene is TRBV6-5, the J gene TRBJ2-7, with a tentative D call TRBD2 (5 bases). The CDR3 totals 15 residues. Trimming took 2 bases from V and 3 from J, leaving 14 bases between them. Germline CDR1 and CDR2: MNHEY and SVGAGI. CDR3 DNA sequence: TGTGCCAGCAGTTACACAAACCGGGGTTTCTACGAGCAGTACTTC. This encodes CASSYTNRGFYEQYF.

The chain combines TRBV9 with TRBJ1-4; maybe TRBD1 (5 bases). The germline V and J ends were trimmed by 4 bases and 8 bases, with 15 bases remaining between them. Germline CDR1 and CDR2: SGDLS and YYNGEE. The CDR3 sequence is 14 residues long. DNA for the CDR3: TGTGCCAGCAGCCCCTTCGGGACGGGAGAAAAACTGTTTTTT. This encodes CASSPFGTGEKLFF.

As DNA, the CDR3 is TGTGCCAGCTCAGGCCTAGCGGGAGGGAACAATGAGCAGTTCTTC. This gives the protein CASSGLAGGNNEQFF. This chain uses TRBV18 with TRBJ2-1, with 12 nucleotides matching TRBD2. The germline CDR1 and CDR2 sequences are KGHSH and LQKENI. The CDR3 length is 15 residues. The J segment lost 5 bases and the V segment lost 5 bases, leaving 4 bases of the junction unmatched.

The chain carries TRBV3-1 (or the pseudogene TRBV3-2) and TRBJ2-1, with D perhaps TRBD1 (5 bases). CDR3 length: 16 residues. In germline, CDR1 is LGHDT, CDR2 YNNKEL (reference sequence). The V end lost 0 bases, the J end lost 3 bases, and 12 bases lay between the germline ends. CDR3 sequence reads: CASSQDRGIGYNEQFF. CDR3 nucleotide sequence: TGTGCCAGCAGCCAAGATAGGGGAATAGGCTACAATGAGCAGTTCTTC.

V usage is TRBV6-5 and J usage is TRBJ2-2; the match to TRBD1 covers 9 bases. The V gene's germline CDR1 is MNHEY and CDR2 SVGAGI. The CDR3 is made up of 14 amino acids. J lost 14 bases, V lost 0 bases, and 7 bases had no gene match. CDR3 in amino acids: CASSYSIGTGTLFF. CDR3 nucleotide sequence: TGTGCCAGCAGTTACTCGATCGGGACAGGGACCCTGTTTTTT.

The rearrangement links TRBV14 to TRBJ2-5, with TRBD2 identical over 14 bases. V dropped 4 bases and J dropped 0; count of bases not matched to a gene: 7. The germline gives CDR1 SGHDN, CDR2 FVKESK. The CDR3 runs to 18 residues. Written as DNA, the CDR3 is TGTGCCAGCAGCCGGACTAGCGGGAGGTATACGCACCAAGAGACCCAGTACTTC. As protein: CASSRTSGRYTHQETQYF.

This clone is deemed medium-sized (0.01 to 0.1%). V and J are TRBV29-1 and TRBJ2-7; the D gene is possibly TRBD1 (6 bases). The V gene lost 4 bases and the J gene lost 1 base, with 26 bases spanning the gap. This CDR3 has 18 residues. The V gene's germline CDR1 is SQVTM and CDR2 ANQGSEA. CDR3 amino acids: CSVAGGQGPKRGSYEQYF. The DNA of the CDR3 is TGCAGCGTTGCCGGTGGCCAGGGGCCAAAAAGGGGTTCCTACGAGCAGTACTTC.